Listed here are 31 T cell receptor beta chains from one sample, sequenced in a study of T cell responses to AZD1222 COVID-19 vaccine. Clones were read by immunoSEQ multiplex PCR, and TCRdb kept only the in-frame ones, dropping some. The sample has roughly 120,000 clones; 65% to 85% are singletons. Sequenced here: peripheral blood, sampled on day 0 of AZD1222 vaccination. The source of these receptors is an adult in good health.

The CDR3 DNA follows: TGTGCCAGCAGACTGCGAGGAGGGTGGGTAGAGCAGTACTTC. Protein: CASRLRGGWVEQYF. V is TRBV28 and J is TRBJ2-7, with D possibly being TRBD2 (6 bases). CDR3 length: 14 residues. Germline V gene sequence: CDR1 MDHEN, CDR2 SYDVKM. The V end lost 6 bases, the J end lost 7 bases, and 19 bases lay between the germline ends. Full variable domain (rest looked up from reference TRBV28 and TRBJ2-7): DVKVTQSSRYLVKRTGEKVFLECVQDMDHENMFWYRQDPGLGLRLIYFSYDVKMKEKGDIPEGYSVSREKKERFSLILESASTNQTSMYLCASRLRGGWVEQYFGPGTRLTVT.

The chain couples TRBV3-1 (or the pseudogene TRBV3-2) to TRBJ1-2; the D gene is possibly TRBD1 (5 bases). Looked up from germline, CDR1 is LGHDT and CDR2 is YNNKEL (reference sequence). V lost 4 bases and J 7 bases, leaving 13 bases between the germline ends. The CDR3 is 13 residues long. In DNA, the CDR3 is TGTGCCAGCAGCCTTCCAGGGAGAGTTGGCTACACCTTC. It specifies CASSLPGRVGYTF.

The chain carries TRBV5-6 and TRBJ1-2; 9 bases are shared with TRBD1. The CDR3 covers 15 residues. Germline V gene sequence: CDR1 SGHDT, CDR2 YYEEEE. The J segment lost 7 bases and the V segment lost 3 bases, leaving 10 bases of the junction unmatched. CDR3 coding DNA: TGTGCCAGCAGCTCCTATTACCGGGACAGGGCTGGCTACACCTTC. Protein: CASSSYYRDRAGYTF.

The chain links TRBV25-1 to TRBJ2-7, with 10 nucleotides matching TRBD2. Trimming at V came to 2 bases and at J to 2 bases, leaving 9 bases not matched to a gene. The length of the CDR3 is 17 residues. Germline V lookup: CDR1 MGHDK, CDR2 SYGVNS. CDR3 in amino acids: CASSEPSGGPNAYEQYF. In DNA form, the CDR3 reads TGTGCCAGCAGTGAACCTAGCGGGGGTCCCAATGCCTACGAGCAGTACTTC.

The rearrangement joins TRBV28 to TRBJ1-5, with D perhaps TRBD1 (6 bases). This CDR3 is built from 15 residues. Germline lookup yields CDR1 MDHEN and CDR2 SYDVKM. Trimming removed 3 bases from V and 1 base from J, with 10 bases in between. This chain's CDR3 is CASSFGGASNQPQHF. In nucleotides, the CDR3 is TGTGCCAGCAGTTTCGGGGGGGCGAGCAATCAGCCCCAGCATTTT.

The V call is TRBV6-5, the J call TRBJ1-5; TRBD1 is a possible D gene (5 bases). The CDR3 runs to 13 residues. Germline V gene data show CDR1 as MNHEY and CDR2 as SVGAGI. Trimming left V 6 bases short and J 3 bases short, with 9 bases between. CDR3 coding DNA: TGTGCCAGCAGACCGGACATCAATCAGCCCCAGCATTTT. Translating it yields CASRPDINQPQHF.

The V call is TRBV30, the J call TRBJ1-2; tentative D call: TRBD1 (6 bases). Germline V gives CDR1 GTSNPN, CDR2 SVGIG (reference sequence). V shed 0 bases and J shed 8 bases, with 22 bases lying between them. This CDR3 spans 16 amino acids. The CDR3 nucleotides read TGTGCCTGGAGTGTACCGTCATCAGGGGTCCTCAGGGGCTACACCTTC. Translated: CAWSVPSSGVLRGYTF.

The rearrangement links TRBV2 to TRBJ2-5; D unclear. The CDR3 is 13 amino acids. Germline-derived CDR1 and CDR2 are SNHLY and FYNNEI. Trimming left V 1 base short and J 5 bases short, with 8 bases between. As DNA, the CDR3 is TGTGCCAGCAGTGAAGAGTTGTGGGAGACCCAGTACTTC. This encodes CASSEELWETQYF.

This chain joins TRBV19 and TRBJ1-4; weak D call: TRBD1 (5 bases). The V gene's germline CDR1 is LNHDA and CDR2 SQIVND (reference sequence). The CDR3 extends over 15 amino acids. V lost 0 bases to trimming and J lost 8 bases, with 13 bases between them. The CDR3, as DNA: TGTGCCAGTAGTATAGACCCGCAGGGTCGGGAAAAACTGTTTTTT. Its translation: CASSIDPQGREKLFF.

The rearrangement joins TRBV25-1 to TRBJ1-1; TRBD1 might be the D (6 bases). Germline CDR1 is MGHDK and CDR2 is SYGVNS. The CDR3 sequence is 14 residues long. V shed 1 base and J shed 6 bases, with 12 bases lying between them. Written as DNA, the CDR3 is TGTGCCAGCAGTGAATTGCAGGGGTGGGCTGAAGCTTTCTTT. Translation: CASSELQGWAEAFF.

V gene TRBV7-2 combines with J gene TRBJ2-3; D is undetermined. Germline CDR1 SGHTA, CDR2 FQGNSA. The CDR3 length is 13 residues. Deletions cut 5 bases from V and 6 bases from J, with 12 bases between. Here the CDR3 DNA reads TGTGCCAGCAGCCTAGTGGGTGCGGATACGCAGTATTTT. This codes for CASSLVGADTQYF.

CDR3 nucleotides: TGTGCCAGCAGTACCTTCAGCGGCACTGAAGCTTTCTTT. It encodes CASSTFSGTEAFF. This chain links TRBV7-9 with TRBJ1-1; D remains unclear. Deletions cut 6 bases from V and 4 bases from J, with 12 bases between. Germline values: CDR1 SEHNR, CDR2 FQNEAQ (reference sequence). The CDR3 is 13 amino acids.

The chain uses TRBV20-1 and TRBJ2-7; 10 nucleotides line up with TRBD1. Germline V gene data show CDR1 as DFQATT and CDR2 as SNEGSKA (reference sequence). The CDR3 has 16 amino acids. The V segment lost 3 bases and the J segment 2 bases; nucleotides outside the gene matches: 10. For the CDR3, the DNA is TGCAGTGCTAGTCCGTATGGACAGGGGGGTCCCTACGAGCAGTACTTC. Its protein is CSASPYGQGGPYEQYF.

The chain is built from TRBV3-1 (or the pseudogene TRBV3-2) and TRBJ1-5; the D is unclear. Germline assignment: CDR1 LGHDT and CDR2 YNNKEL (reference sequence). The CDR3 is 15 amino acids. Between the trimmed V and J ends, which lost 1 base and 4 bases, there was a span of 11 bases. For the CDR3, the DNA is TGTGCCAGCAGCCAAGGATCGGCGGGGAATCAGCCCCAGCATTTT. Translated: CASSQGSAGNQPQHF.

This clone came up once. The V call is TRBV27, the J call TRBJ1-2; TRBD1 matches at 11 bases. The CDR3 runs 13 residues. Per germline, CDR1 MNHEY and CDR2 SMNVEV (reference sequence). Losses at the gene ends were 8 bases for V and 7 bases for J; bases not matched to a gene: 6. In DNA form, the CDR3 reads TGTGCCAGCCGAAAGGACAGGGGGCCTGGCTACACCTTC. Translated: CASRKDRGPGYTF.

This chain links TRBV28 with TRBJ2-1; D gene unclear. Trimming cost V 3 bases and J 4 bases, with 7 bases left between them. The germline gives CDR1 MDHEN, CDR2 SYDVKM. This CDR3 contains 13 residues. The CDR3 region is CASSLLPYNEQFF. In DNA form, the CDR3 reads TGTGCCAGCAGTTTGCTCCCTTACAATGAGCAGTTCTTC.

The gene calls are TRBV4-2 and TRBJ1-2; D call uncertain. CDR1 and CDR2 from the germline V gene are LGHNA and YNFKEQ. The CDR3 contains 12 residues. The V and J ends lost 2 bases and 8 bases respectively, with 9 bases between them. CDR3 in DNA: TGTGCCAGCAGCCAACTAGATGGGGGCTACACCTTC. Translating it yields CASSQLDGGYTF.

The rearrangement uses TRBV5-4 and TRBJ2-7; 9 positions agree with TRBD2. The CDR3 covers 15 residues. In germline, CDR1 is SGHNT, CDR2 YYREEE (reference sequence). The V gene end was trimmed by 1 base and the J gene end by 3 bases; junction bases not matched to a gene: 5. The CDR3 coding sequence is TGTGCCAGCAGCTTGATGGCTAGCGGGGACTACGAGCAGTACTTC. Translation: CASSLMASGDYEQYF.

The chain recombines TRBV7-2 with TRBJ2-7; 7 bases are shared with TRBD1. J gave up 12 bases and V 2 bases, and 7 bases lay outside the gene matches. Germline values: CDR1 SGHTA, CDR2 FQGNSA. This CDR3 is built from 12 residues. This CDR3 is CASSLIMGQSYF. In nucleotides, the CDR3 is TGTGCCAGCAGCTTAATCATGGGACAGTCGTACTTC.

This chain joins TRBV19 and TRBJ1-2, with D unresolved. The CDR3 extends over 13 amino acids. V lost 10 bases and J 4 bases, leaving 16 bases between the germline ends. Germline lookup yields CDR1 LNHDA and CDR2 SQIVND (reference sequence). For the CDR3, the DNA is TGTGCCACCCAGGATGGGTCTATCTATGGCTACACCTTC. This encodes CATQDGSIYGYTF.

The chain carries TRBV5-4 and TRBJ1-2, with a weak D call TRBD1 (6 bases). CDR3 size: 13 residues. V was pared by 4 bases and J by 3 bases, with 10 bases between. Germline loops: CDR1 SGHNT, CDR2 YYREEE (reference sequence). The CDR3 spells CASSPDSYYGYTF. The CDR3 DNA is TGTGCCAGCAGCCCGGACAGCTACTATGGCTACACCTTC.

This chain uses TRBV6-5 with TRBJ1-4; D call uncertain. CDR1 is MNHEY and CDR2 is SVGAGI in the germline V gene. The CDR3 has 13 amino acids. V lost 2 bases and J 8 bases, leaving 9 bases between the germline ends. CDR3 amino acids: CASSYGRYEKLFF. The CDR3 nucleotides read TGTGCCAGCAGTTACGGGCGGTACGAAAAACTGTTTTTT.

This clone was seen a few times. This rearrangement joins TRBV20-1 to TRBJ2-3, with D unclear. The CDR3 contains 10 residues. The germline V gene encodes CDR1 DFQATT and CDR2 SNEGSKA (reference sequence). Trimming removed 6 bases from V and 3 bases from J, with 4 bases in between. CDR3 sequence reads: CSALTDTQYF. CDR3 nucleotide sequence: TGCAGTGCCCTAACAGATACGCAGTATTTT.

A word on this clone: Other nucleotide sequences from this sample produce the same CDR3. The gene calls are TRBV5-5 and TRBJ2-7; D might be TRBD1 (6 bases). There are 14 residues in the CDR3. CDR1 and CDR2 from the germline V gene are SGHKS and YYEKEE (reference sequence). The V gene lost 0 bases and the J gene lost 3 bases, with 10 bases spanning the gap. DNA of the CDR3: TGTGCCAGCAGCTTGGCACAGGGTTTCTACGAGCAGTACTTC. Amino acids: CASSLAQGFYEQYF.

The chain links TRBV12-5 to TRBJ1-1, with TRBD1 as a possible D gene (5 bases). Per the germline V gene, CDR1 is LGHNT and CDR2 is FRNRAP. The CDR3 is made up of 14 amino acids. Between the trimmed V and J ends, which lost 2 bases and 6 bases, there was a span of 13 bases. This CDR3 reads CASGLSGRPAEAFF. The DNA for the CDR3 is TGTGCTAGTGGTTTGTCAGGGAGGCCCGCTGAAGCTTTCTTT.

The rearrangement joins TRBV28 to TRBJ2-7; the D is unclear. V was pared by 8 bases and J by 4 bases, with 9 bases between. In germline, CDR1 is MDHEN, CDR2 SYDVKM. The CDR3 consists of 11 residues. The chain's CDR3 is CASGVGYEQYF. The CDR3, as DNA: TGTGCCAGCGGGGTGGGTTACGAGCAGTACTTC.

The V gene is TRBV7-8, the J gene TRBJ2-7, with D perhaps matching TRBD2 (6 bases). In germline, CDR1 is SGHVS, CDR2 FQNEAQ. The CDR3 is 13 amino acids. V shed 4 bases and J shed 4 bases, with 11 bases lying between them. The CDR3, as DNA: TGTGCCAGCAGCTCACTGGAGGGTTACGAGCAGTACTTC. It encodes CASSSLEGYEQYF.

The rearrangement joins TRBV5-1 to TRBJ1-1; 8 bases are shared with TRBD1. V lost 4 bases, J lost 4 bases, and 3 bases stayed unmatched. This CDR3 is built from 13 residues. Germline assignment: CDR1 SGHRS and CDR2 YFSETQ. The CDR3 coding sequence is TGCGCCAGCAGCCAAACAGGGGGCACTGAAGCTTTCTTT. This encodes CASSQTGGTEAFF.

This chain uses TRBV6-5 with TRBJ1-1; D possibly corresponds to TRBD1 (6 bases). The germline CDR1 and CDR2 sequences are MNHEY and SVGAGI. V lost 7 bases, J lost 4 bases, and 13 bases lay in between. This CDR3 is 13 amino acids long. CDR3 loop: CASTETGTTEAFF. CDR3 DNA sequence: TGTGCCAGCACCGAAACAGGGACCACTGAAGCTTTCTTT.

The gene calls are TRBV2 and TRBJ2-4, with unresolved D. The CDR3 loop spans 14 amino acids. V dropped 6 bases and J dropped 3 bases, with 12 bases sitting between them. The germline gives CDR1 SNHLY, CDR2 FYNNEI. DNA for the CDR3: TGTGCCAGCAGCGGCCACGGTGGCAAAAACATTCAGTACTTC. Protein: CASSGHGGKNIQYF. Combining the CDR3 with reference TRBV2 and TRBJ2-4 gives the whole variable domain EPEVTQTPSHQVTQMGQEVILRCVPISNHLYFYWYRQILGQKVEFLVSFYNNEISEKSEIFDDQFSVERPDGSNFTLKIRSTKLEDSAMYFCASSGHGGKNIQYFGAGTRLSVL.

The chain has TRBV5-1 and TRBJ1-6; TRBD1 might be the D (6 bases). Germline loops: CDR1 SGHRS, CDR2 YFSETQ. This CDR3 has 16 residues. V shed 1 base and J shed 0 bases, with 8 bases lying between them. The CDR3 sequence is CASSLLGASYNSPLHF. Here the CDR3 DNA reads TGCGCCAGCAGCTTGTTGGGGGCCTCCTATAATTCACCCCTCCACTTT.